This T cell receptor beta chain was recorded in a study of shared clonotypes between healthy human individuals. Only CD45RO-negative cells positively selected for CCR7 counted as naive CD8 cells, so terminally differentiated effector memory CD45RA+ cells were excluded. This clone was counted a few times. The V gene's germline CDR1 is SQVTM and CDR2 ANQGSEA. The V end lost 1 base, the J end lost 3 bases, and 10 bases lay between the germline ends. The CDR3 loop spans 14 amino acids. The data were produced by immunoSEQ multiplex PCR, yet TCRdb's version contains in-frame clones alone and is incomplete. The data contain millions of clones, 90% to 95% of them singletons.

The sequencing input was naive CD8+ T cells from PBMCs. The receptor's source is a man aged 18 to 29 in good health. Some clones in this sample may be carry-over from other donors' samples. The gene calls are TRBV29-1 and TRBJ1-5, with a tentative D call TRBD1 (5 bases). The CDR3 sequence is CSVEGETDNQPQHF. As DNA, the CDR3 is TGCAGCGTTGAAGGCGAGACAGACAATCAGCCCCAGCATTTT.